These T cell receptor beta chains were read from a single sample in a study of shared clonotypes between healthy human individuals. Method: immunoSEQ multiplex PCR; TCRdb's copy keeps in-frame clones and lacks some. The sample consists of hundreds of thousands of clones, about 96% of them appearing once. Sequencing was done on a sample of naive CD4+ T cells sorted from blood. The source of these receptors is a woman in her twenties or thirties in good health. Each CDR3 is given with its conserved first and last residue. The D gene is left open where the match is weak. A row's size may be missing; if present it is once, few, many or a size class.

size: -; J: TRBJ1-1; V: TRBV4-2; D: -; DNA: TGTGCCAGCAGCCAAGTTTCGGGGATGAACACTGAAGCTTTCTTT; CDR3: CASSQVSGMNTEAFF
size: -; J: TRBJ1-1; V: TRBV28; D: -; DNA: TGTGCCAGCAGTCTATGGGGGGGTAAAGCTTTCTTT; CDR3: CASSLWGGKAFF
size: -; J: TRBJ1-2; V: TRBV4-1; D: -; DNA: TGCGCCAGCAGGGCGGACACCTCTAACTATGGCTACACCTTC; CDR3: CASRADTSNYGYTF
size: -; J: TRBJ2-1; V: TRBV6-6; D: TRBD1; DNA: TGTGCCAGCACCTTAGTGGGACAGGGTAGGGATGAGCAGTTCTTC; CDR3: CASTLVGQGRDEQFF
size: -; J: TRBJ2-7; V: TRBV10-2; D: TRBD1; DNA: TGCGCCAGCCGCAGACAGGGGGCATGGGAGCAGTACTTC; CDR3: CASRRQGAWEQYF
size: -; J: TRBJ1-2; V: TRBV4-2; D: -; DNA: TGTGCCAGCAGCCAAGAATTCGGAACACCATCCTATGGCTACACCTTC; CDR3: CASSQEFGTPSYGYTF
size: -; J: TRBJ2-7; V: TRBV7-2; D: -; DNA: TGTGCCAGCAGGGGAGGCGGTTCTCCTACCTACGAGCAGTACTTC; CDR3: CASRGGGSPTYEQYF
size: -; J: TRBJ2-3; V: TRBV5-4; D: TRBD2; DNA: TGTGCCAGCAGCACGATTAGCGGGGGCCCCACAGATACGCAGTATTTT; CDR3: CASSTISGGPTDTQYF
size: -; J: TRBJ2-1; V: TRBV5-1; D: TRBD2; DNA: TGCGCCAGCAGCTCGTCCCCCGGGGGGGACAATGAGCAGTTCTTC; CDR3: CASSSSPGGDNEQFF
size: -; J: TRBJ2-7; V: TRBV12-5; D: -; DNA: TGTGCTAGTGGTTTGTCCACCCGGCCGGGACTTGAGCAGTACTTC; CDR3: CASGLSTRPGLEQYF
size: once; J: TRBJ2-2; V: TRBV27; D: TRBD2; DNA: TGTGCCAGCAGTTTAAGGCTAGCGGCGAACACCGGGGAGCTGTTTTTT; CDR3: CASSLRLAANTGELFF
size: few; J: TRBJ2-7; V: TRBV7-9; D: TRBD2; DNA: TGTGCCAGCAGCCCCGGGACTAGCGGGAGCTACGAGCAGTACTTC; CDR3: CASSPGTSGSYEQYF
size: -; J: TRBJ2-1; V: TRBV13; D: TRBD2; DNA: TGTGCCAGCAGCCCAAGCGGGGGTAACTACAATGAGCAGTTCTTC; CDR3: CASSPSGGNYNEQFF
size: -; J: TRBJ1-1; V: TRBV11-2; D: -; DNA: TGTGCCAGCAGGGGGAACACTGAAGCTTTCTTT; CDR3: CASRGNTEAFF
size: -; J: TRBJ2-3; V: TRBV7-3; D: -; DNA: TGTGCCAGCAGCTTTACGGGAGGCACAGATACGCAGTATTTT; CDR3: CASSFTGGTDTQYF
size: -; J: TRBJ1-5; V: TRBV27; D: TRBD1; DNA: TGTGCCAGCAGGCCCAGGGGGTTGGGCAATCAGCCCCAGCATTTT; CDR3: CASRPRGLGNQPQHF
size: -; J: TRBJ2-1; V: TRBV27; D: -; DNA: TGTGCCAGCAGTTCCTTAGTCAATGAGCAGTTCTTC; CDR3: CASSSLVNEQFF
size: once; J: TRBJ2-1; V: TRBV7-9; D: -; DNA: TGTGCCAGCAGCCCGAAGGCATCTGCGTACAATGAGCAGTTCTTC; CDR3: CASSPKASAYNEQFF
size: -; J: TRBJ1-5; V: TRBV27; D: -; DNA: TGTGCCAGCAGTAGGACGGATAGCAATCAGCCCCAGCATTTT; CDR3: CASSRTDSNQPQHF
size: -; J: TRBJ2-2; V: TRBV5-1; D: TRBD2; DNA: TGCGCCAGCAGCTTGATTGAAGCGGGAGCAAGGACCGGGGAGCTGTTTTTT; CDR3: CASSLIEAGARTGELFF
size: -; J: TRBJ2-2; V: TRBV27; D: TRBD1; DNA: TGTGCCAGCAGTGGGCAGGGGGCGCTCGGCACCGGGGAGCTGTTTTTT; CDR3: CASSGQGALGTGELFF
size: -; J: TRBJ2-7; V: TRBV28; D: TRBD2; DNA: TGTGCCAGCAGCCCGGGACTAGCGGGGGCCTACGAGCAGTACTTC; CDR3: CASSPGLAGAYEQYF
size: -; J: TRBJ1-5; V: TRBV9; D: -; DNA: TGTGCCAGCAGCGTAGGACACGGCAGGGCGAATCAGCCCCAGCATTTT; CDR3: CASSVGHGRANQPQHF
size: -; J: TRBJ2-2; V: TRBV19; D: TRBD2; DNA: TGTGCCAGTAGTAGAATAACCAAACTAGCGGGAGGGAACACCGGGGAGCTGTTTTTT; CDR3: CASSRITKLAGGNTGELFF
size: -; J: TRBJ2-3; V: TRBV18; D: -; DNA: TGTGCCAGCTCACCCCCCGAGGGTCTCACGAAGGCAGATACGCAGTATTTT; CDR3: CASSPPEGLTKADTQYF
size: -; J: TRBJ2-1; V: TRBV14; D: TRBD2; DNA: TGTGCCAGCAGCCATGACAACCTAGCGGGTCTCTACAATGAGCAGTTCTTC; CDR3: CASSHDNLAGLYNEQFF
size: -; J: TRBJ2-1; V: TRBV7-8; D: TRBD1; DNA: TGTGCCAGCAGCCCACGCAGGGGGCGCGTGTGGGATGAGCAGTTCTTC; CDR3: CASSPRRGRVWDEQFF
size: -; J: TRBJ1-6; V: TRBV7-9; D: -; DNA: TGTGCCAGCAGCCGGGACTCTCAGAGCTCCTATAATTCACCCCTCCACTTT; CDR3: CASSRDSQSSYNSPLHF
size: -; J: TRBJ2-7; V: TRBV18; D: -; DNA: TGTGCCAGCTCACCCCCCGGGGCACCCCACGAGCAGTACTTC; CDR3: CASSPPGAPHEQYF